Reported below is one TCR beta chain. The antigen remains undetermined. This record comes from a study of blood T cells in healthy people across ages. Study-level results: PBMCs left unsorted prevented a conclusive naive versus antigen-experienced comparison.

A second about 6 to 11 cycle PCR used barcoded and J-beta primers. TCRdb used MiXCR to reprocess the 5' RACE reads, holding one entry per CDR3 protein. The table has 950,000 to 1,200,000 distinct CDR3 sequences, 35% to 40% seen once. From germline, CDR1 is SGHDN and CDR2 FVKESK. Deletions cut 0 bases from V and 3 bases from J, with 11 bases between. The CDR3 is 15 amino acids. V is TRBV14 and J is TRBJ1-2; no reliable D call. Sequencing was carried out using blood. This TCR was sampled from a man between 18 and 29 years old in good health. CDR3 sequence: CASSQDTVKDYGYTF. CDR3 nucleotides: TGTGCCAGCAGCCAAGATACGGTTAAGGACTATGGCTACACCTTC.